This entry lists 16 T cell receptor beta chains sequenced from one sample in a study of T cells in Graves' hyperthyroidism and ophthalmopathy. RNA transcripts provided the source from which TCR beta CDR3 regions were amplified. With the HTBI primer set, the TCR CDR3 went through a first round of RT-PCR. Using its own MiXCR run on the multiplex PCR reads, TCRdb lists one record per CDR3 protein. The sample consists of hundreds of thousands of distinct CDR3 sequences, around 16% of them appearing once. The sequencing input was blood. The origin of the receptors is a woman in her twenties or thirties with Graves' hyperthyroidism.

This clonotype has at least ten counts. This chain's CDR3 is CASGTGGNEQYF. The CDR3, as DNA: TGTGCCAGCGGGACAGGGGGAAACGAGCAGTACTTC. This chain uses TRBV6-2 or TRBV6-3 with TRBJ2-7, with TRBD1 identical over 11 bases. V was pared by 8 bases and J by 5 bases, with 2 bases of the junction left unmatched. The CDR3 is made up of 12 amino acids. Looked up from germline, CDR1 is MNHEY and CDR2 is SVGEGT.

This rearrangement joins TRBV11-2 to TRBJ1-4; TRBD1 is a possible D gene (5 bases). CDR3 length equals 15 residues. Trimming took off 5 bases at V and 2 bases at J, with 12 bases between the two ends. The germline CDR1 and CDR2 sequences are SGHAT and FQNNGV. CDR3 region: CASSVYRGTNEKLFF. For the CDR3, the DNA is TGTGCCAGCAGCGTATACCGGGGCACTAATGAAAAACTGTTTTTT.

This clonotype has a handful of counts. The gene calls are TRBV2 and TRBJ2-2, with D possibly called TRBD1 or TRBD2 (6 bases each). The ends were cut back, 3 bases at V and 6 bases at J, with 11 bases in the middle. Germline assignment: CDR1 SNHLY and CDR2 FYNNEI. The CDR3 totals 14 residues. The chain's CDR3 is CASSDGGLAGELFF. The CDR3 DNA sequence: TGTGCCAGCAGTGATGGGGGGCTCGCCGGGGAGCTGTTTTTT.

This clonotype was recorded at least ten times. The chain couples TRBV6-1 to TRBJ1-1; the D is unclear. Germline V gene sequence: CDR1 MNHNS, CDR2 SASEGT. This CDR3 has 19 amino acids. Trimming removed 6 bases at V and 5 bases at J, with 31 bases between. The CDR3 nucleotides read TGTGCCAGCAGGGGGTGGGAAGGTTCCCGCGGAAACGGAAGAACTGAAGCTTTCTTT. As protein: CASRGWEGSRGNGRTEAFF.

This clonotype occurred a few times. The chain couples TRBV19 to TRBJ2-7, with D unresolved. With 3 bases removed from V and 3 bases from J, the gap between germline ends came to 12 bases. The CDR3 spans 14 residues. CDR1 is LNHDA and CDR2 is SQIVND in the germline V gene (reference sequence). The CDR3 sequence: CASSISVNYYEQYF. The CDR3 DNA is TGTGCCAGTAGTATTTCAGTTAACTACTACGAGCAGTACTTC.

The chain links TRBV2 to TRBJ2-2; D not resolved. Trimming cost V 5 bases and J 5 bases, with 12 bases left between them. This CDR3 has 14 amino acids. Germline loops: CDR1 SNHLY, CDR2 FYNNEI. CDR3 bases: TGTGCCAGCAGTTTACCCCACACGACCGGGGAGCTGTTTTTT. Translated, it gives CASSLPHTTGELFF. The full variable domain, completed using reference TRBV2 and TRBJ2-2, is EPEVTQTPSHQVTQMGQEVILRCVPISNHLYFYWYRQILGQKVEFLVSFYNNEISEKSEIFDDQFSVERPDGSNFTLKIRSTKLEDSAMYFCASSLPHTTGELFFGEGSRLTVL.

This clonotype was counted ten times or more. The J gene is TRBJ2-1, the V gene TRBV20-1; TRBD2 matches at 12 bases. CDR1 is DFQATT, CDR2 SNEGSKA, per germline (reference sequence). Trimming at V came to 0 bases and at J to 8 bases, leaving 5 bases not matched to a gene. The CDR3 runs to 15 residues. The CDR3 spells CSARDWTSGNDEQFF. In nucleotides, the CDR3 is TGCAGTGCTAGAGATTGGACTAGCGGGAACGATGAGCAGTTCTTC.

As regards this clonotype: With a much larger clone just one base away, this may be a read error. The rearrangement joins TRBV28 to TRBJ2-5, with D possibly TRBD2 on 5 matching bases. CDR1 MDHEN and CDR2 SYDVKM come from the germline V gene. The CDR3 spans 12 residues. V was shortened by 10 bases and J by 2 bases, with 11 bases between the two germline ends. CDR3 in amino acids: CANAGGQETQYF. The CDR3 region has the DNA TGTGCCAACGCAGGAGGACAAGAGACCCAGTACTTC.

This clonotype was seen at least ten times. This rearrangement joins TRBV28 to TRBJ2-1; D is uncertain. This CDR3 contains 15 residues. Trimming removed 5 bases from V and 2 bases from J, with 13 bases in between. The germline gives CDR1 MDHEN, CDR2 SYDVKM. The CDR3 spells CASSQTGVAYNEQFF. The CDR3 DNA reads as TGTGCCAGCAGTCAGACTGGCGTGGCCTACAATGAGCAGTTCTTC. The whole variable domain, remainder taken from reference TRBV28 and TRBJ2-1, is DVKVTQSSRYLVKRTGEKVFLECVQDMDHENMFWYRQDPGLGLRLIYFSYDVKMKEKGDIPEGYSVSREKKERFSLILESASTNQTSMYLCASSQTGVAYNEQFFGPGTRLTVL.

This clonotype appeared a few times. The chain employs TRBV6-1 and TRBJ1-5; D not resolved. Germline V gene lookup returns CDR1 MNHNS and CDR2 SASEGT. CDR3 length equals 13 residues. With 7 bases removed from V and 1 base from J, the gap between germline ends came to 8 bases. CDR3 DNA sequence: TGTGCCAGCACCCCTAGCAGCAATCAGCCCCAGCATTTT. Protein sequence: CASTPSSNQPQHF.

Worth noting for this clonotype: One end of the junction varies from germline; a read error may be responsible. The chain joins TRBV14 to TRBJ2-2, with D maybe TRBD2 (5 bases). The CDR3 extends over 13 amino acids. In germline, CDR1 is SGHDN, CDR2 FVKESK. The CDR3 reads CASSQISTGELLF. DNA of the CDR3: TGTGCCAGCAGCCAAATAAGCACCGGGGAGCTGCTTTTT.

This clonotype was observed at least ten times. This chain's CDR3 is CASRRQGWETQYF. For the CDR3, the DNA is TGTGCCAGCAGGAGACAGGGTTGGGAGACCCAGTACTTC. The chain joins TRBV2 to TRBJ2-5; 7 bases agree with TRBD1. The germline gives CDR1 SNHLY, CDR2 FYNNEI. The length of the CDR3 is 13 residues. V lost 6 bases and J lost 5; bases outside the gene matches: 6.

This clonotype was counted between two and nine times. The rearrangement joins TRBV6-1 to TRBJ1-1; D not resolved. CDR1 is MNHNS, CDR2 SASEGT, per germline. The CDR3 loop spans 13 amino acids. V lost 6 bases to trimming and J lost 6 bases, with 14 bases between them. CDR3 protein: CASSLFTLAEAFF. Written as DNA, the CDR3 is TGTGCCAGCAGCCTATTTACCCTCGCTGAAGCTTTCTTT.

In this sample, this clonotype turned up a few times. In nucleotides, the CDR3 is TGTGCCAGCAGTTACAGCTATAATTCACCCCTCCACTTT. This codes for CASSYSYNSPLHF. The chain links TRBV6-2 or TRBV6-3 to TRBJ1-6; D is ambiguous. V was shortened by 2 bases and J by 3 bases, with 2 bases between the two germline ends. The CDR3 length is 13 residues. In germline, CDR1 is MNHEY, CDR2 SVGEGT.

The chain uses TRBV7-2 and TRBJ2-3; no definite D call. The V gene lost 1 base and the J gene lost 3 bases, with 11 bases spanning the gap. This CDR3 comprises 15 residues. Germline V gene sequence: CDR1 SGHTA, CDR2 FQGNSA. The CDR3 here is CASSLEMRRTDTQYF. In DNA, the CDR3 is TGTGCCAGCAGCTTAGAGATGAGGAGAACAGATACGCAGTATTTT.

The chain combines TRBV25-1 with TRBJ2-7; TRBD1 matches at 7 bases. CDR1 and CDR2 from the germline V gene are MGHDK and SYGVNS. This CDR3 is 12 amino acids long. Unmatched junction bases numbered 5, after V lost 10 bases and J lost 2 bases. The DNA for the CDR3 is TGTGCCACCCAGGGGGACGCCTACGAGCAGTACTTC. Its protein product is CATQGDAYEQYF.